A selection of T cell receptor beta chains follows, all from one sample in a study of T cell repertoires in cytomegalovirus infection. Their cognate antigens are unknown. Each CDR3 protein gets one entry after TCRdb re-called the reads with MiXCR. The top ten clones hold 58% of a sample with roughly 120,000 distinct CDR3 sequences, over 25% of them seen once. The sequencing used CD8+ T cells from cultured PBMCs, collected from culture after CMV antigen stimulation. The receptors originated from a human donor in good health (CMV status not recorded). Some clones in this sample may be carry-over from other donors' samples. Both conserved end residues are part of each CDR3. A D gene is named only where the DNA matches it firmly. Clone size is shown for a subset of rows, as once, few, many or a class of expanded clone.

CDR3nt	CDR3aa	v_gene	j_gene	abundance	d_gene
TGTGTCAGCAGCTTCCTCGAGGGAAGGAATGAGCAGTTCTTC	CVSSFLEGRNEQFF	TRBV7-2	TRBJ2-1	-	-
TGTGCCAGCAGCTCAAGCTTGGGGAACACTGAAGCTTTCTTT	CASSSSLGNTEAFF	TRBV7-2	TRBJ1-1	few	-
TGTGCCATCAGTGAGTCGACTAGCATCACGGATACGCAGTATTTT	CAISESTSITDTQYF	TRBV10-3	TRBJ2-3	-	TRBD2
TGTGCCAGCAGCTTAGCACCTCCGGGACACACAACTTATAGCAATCAGCCCCAGCATTTT	CASSLAPPGHTTYSNQPQHF	TRBV7-2	TRBJ1-5	many	-
TGTGCCAGCAAGGACAGGGGGACCTACGAGCAGTACTTC	CASKDRGTYEQYF	TRBV28	TRBJ2-7	few	TRBD1
TGTGCTAGTGGTTTGGTAGTCTCCACTAGCACTGGGGGTGGTGGCTACACCTTC	CASGLVVSTSTGGGGYTF	TRBV12-5	TRBJ1-2	-	-
TGTGCCAGCAGCTCAGACAGGGTAGCCTACAATGAGCAGTTCTTC	CASSSDRVAYNEQFF	TRBV7-6	TRBJ2-1	-	TRBD1
TGTGCCAGTAGTAGGGACATCATCTATGGCTACACCTTC	CASSRDIIYGYTF	TRBV19	TRBJ1-2	few	-
TGTGCCAGCAGCTCTACAGGATTGACCTACAATGAGCAGTTCTTC	CASSSTGLTYNEQFF	TRBV7-3	TRBJ2-1	-	-
TGTGCCAGCCCCGGGGGGAGGACCCCCTACAATGAGCAGTTCTTC	CASPGGRTPYNEQFF	TRBV19	TRBJ2-1	few	TRBD2
TGTGCCAGCAGCTTGACTAGCGTGGGGACAGATACGCAGTATTTT	CASSLTSVGTDTQYF	TRBV7-2	TRBJ2-3	many	TRBD2
TGTGCCAGCAGCTCCGAGACAGGGGGAACTGAAGCTTTCTTT	CASSSETGGTEAFF	TRBV7-6	TRBJ1-1	-	TRBD1
TGTGCCAGCAATACAGGGATTTTCTATGGCTACACCTTC	CASNTGIFYGYTF	TRBV12-3/TRBV12-4	TRBJ1-2	few	-
TGTGCCAGCAGCCTTATCCCCTACGAGCAGTACTTC	CASSLIPYEQYF	TRBV7-6	TRBJ2-7	-	-
TGTGCCAGCTCACCAGATAGCGGGGGTCCGGGAGAGACCCAGTACTTC	CASSPDSGGPGETQYF	TRBV18	TRBJ2-5	-	TRBD2
TGTGCCAGCAGTTACTCGACGTTTACCGGCCTGGTTGTAAATGAGCAGTTCTTC	CASSYSTFTGLVVNEQFF	TRBV6-6	TRBJ2-1	-	-
TGTGCCAGCAGCTTAACAGGGGAAGGAACCAACACTGAAGCTTTCTTT	CASSLTGEGTNTEAFF	TRBV7-4	TRBJ1-1	few	TRBD1
TGTGCCAGTAGTCGCGTCTTCCGGGAGAGCTACGAGCAGTACTTC	CASSRVFRESYEQYF	TRBV19	TRBJ2-7	-	-
TGTGCCAGCAGGGGCAGCTCCTATAATTCACCCCTCCACTTT	CASRGSSYNSPLHF	TRBV2	TRBJ1-6	-	-
TGTGCCAGCAGCTTAGTCGACGAGGCAGGCTCCTACGAGCAGTACTTC	CASSLVDEAGSYEQYF	TRBV7-9	TRBJ2-7	few	-
TGTGCCAGCAGCCCAAATATGGGACGCCTTTCTGGAAACACCATATATTTT	CASSPNMGRLSGNTIYF	TRBV11-2	TRBJ1-3	many	-
TGTGCCAGCAGGACAGGGGGTTACGAGCAGTACTTC	CASRTGGYEQYF	TRBV27	TRBJ2-7	-	TRBD1
TGTGCCAGCAGCTTAATGGATCGGGGAGGTGAGCAGTACTTC	CASSLMDRGGEQYF	TRBV7-2	TRBJ2-7	few	-
TGTGCCAGCAGTTACTCGCACACAGGTTGGGGGGACACTGAAGCTTTCTTT	CASSYSHTGWGDTEAFF	TRBV6-8	TRBJ1-1	-	-
TGTGCCAGCAGGACATGGACAGGGGGCGGCGGTAACACTGAAGCTTTCTTT	CASRTWTGGGGNTEAFF	TRBV28	TRBJ1-1	few	TRBD1
TGTGCCAGCAGCTCAGCGGGCCAGGCCAACTATGGCTACACCTTC	CASSSAGQANYGYTF	TRBV7-8	TRBJ1-2	-	-
TGTGCCAGCAGCTTAGACAGGGGGCTCGGCACTGAAGCTTTCTTT	CASSLDRGLGTEAFF	TRBV11-2	TRBJ1-1	few	TRBD1
TGTGCCAGCAGTGAAGAAAAGACAGGGATCAAACGCTACGAGCAGTACTTC	CASSEEKTGIKRYEQYF	TRBV6-1	TRBJ2-7	many	TRBD1
TGTGCCAGCAGCTGGGGACAGGGGCTGTATAGCAATCAGCCCCAGCATTTT	CASSWGQGLYSNQPQHF	TRBV11-3	TRBJ1-5	many	TRBD1
TGTGCCAGCAACCCGGGCCAAGGACAGGGGTTCGCTCAGCCCCAGCATTTT	CASNPGQGQGFAQPQHF	TRBV7-2	TRBJ1-5	few	TRBD1
TGCGCCAGCAGCCAAGACTACCCAGGGACGAACACTGAAGCTTTCTTT	CASSQDYPGTNTEAFF	TRBV4-3	TRBJ1-1	-	-
TGTGCCATCATGGACAGGGCCTACGAGCAGTACTTC	CAIMDRAYEQYF	TRBV7-2	TRBJ2-7	-	TRBD1
TGTGCCAGCAGCCAAAGCTGGGAATCAGATACGCAGTATTTT	CASSQSWESDTQYF	TRBV14	TRBJ2-3	-	-
TGCAGTGCTAGTTCTCAGGTCCTAAATTCACCCCTCCACTTT	CSASSQVLNSPLHF	TRBV20-1	TRBJ1-6	few	-
TGTGCCAGCTCACCAACATTCGGGGTGGCCTACGAGCAGTACTTC	CASSPTFGVAYEQYF	TRBV18	TRBJ2-7	once	-
TGTGCCAGCAGCTTGGGCCCCGGGGCTACAAGAAACACCATATATTTT	CASSLGPGATRNTIYF	TRBV7-8	TRBJ1-3	many	-
TGTGCTAGTGGTTTTGGTCCCGGACGTAACAGCTCCTACGAGCAGTACTTC	CASGFGPGRNSSYEQYF	TRBV12-5	TRBJ2-7	-	-
TGCGCCAGCAGCCAAGTGTATCTCGGGGACTATGGCTACACCTTC	CASSQVYLGDYGYTF	TRBV4-3	TRBJ1-2	-	-
TGTGCCAGCAGTGAAGGGTACTATAATTCACCCCTCCACTTT	CASSEGYYNSPLHF	TRBV6-1	TRBJ1-6	few	-
TGTGCCAGCAGCCGCGACAGGGGGGCCAAAAACATTCAGTACTTC	CASSRDRGAKNIQYF	TRBV6-2/TRBV6-3	TRBJ2-4	many	TRBD1
TGTGCCAGCAGCCCTAAGCTATACTCTGGGGCCAACGTCCTGACTTTC	CASSPKLYSGANVLTF	TRBV9	TRBJ2-6	-	-
TGTGCCAGTAGTACACCAGGGGTGAGAGAGACCCAGTACTTC	CASSTPGVRETQYF	TRBV19	TRBJ2-5	-	-
TGTGCCAGCTCACCAGCGGGGGGCGCAAACTATGGCTACACCTTC	CASSPAGGANYGYTF	TRBV18	TRBJ1-2	once	-
TGTGCCAGTAGTAGGATGGGGGGCTGGAATGAGCAGTTCTTC	CASSRMGGWNEQFF	TRBV19	TRBJ2-1	few	-
TGCGCCAGCAGCATCCGACAGGGTTACACTGAAGCTTTCTTT	CASSIRQGYTEAFF	TRBV4-1	TRBJ1-1	many	TRBD1
TGTGCCAGCAGTCCCACCCTTGCTGTAGGGACAGATACGCAGTATTTT	CASSPTLAVGTDTQYF	TRBV28	TRBJ2-3	-	-
TGCGCCAGCAGCCGGACAGGCCCCTACGAGCAGTACTTC	CASSRTGPYEQYF	TRBV4-1	TRBJ2-7	-	TRBD1
TGCAGTGCTGACAGGCTTGAACAAGAGACCCAGTACTTC	CSADRLEQETQYF	TRBV20-1	TRBJ2-5	-	-
TGTGCCAGCAGCCGGCGGACTACCCAAGAGACCCAGTACTTC	CASSRRTTQETQYF	TRBV12-3/TRBV12-4	TRBJ2-5	-	-
TGTGCCAGCGCATTTGGGGATACGCAGTATTTT	CASAFGDTQYF	TRBV27	TRBJ2-3	-	-
TGTGCCAGCAGCGTAGGTGTGGGATTGAACACTGAAGCTTTCTTT	CASSVGVGLNTEAFF	TRBV9	TRBJ1-1	-	-
TGTGCCAGCAGCTTAGACCCAGGGGCAAATGAGCAGTTCTTC	CASSLDPGANEQFF	TRBV7-3	TRBJ2-1	few	-
TGTGCCAGCAGCCAAGACAAAACAGGGGCCGGGAACACCGGGGAGCTGTTTTTT	CASSQDKTGAGNTGELFF	TRBV7-2	TRBJ2-2	many	TRBD1
TGTGCCAGCAGCCTCGAAGGCGGCTACAATGAGCAGTTCTTC	CASSLEGGYNEQFF	TRBV7-9	TRBJ2-1	-	-
TGTGCCAGCGGTAGCGGGGGCAAAGAGACCCAGTACTTC	CASGSGGKETQYF	TRBV28	TRBJ2-5	-	TRBD2
TGCAGCGTGGGACAGGGGACAAACTATGGCTACACCTTC	CSVGQGTNYGYTF	TRBV29-1	TRBJ1-2	few	TRBD1
TGCAGTGCTAGAGTAGGGACAGGGAAAGAGACCCAGTACTTC	CSARVGTGKETQYF	TRBV20-1	TRBJ2-5	-	TRBD1